This T cell receptor (beta chain) was recovered during a study of cytotoxic CD8 clonotypes in ibrutinib-treated CLL. TCRdb keeps only in-frame clones here, not all; method: immunoSEQ multiplex PCR. Here the sample spans approximately 53,000 clones, roughly 85% being singletons. Germline lookup yields CDR1 SGHAT and CDR2 FQNNGV. This CDR3 contains 12 residues. V dropped 1 base and J dropped 15; count of bases not matched to a gene: 4. Study observations and caveats: At the start, clonality exceeded age-matched healthy donors and followed circulating CD8+ T-cell counts.

As concerns this clone: The antigen is unknown.

The sequences come from PBMCs, collected after 24 months of ibrutinib treatment. The receptor comes from a human donor with chronic lymphocytic leukemia. This chain connects TRBV11-2 to TRBJ2-1, with 9 positions matching TRBD2. The CDR3 sequence: CASSLASGKGFF. In DNA form, the CDR3 reads TGTGCCAGCAGCTTAGCTAGCGGGAAGGGGTTCTTC.